This T cell receptor (beta chain) was captured by sequencing in a study of glioma-infiltrating T cells (dated by TCRdb to the mid-2010s). About the full investigation: TCR alpha- and beta-chain repertoires were sequenced from glioma tissue, non-neoplastic brain tissue and matched peripheral blood mononuclear cells. Each tissue-infiltrating repertoire was compared with the same patient's peripheral blood repertoire to measure divergence between tissue and blood T-cell populations. The paired cohort comprised three low-grade glioma patients, eight primary glioblastoma patients and three non-glioma patients contributing non-neoplastic brain tissue. Here is what the overall study found, with its caveats: In non-neoplastic patients, VJ-independent divergence between tissue and blood fell below expectation, whereas in all gliomas, and especially in low-grade gliomas, the divergence rose above expectation. Very few CDR3 sequences were shared between tissue and blood, attributed to high CDR3 diversity and limited sampling. Group comparisons were based on small numbers of patients: three non-neoplastic, three low-grade glioma and eight glioblastoma patients.

TCR alpha and beta CDR3 regions were amplified with the iRepertoire nested amplicon-rescue multiplex PCR (arm-PCR) platform from RNA. The input for one-step reverse transcription and amplification was 100-400 ng of either tissue mRNA or PBMC total RNA. Following bead purification, Illumina adapters were added by a secondary multiplex PCR, and libraries between 200 and 400 bp were gel-purified. Internal 6-nucleotide barcodes were carried by the libraries and were used for demultiplexing. Sequencing of the libraries was done on an Illumina MiSeq using 2x220 or 2x250 nucleotide paired-end reads. The original pipeline was this. Paired reads were merged with FLASH 1.2.11 and aligned to the GRCh37 human genome with BWA-MEM before extracting TRA and TRB reads. V and J assignment used an IMGT-derived reference of cassette sequences and CDR3 motifs that included pseudogenes. Three-frame translation of reads was performed, and productive CDR3s were defined as those with a C...FGXG motif and no stop codons. A clonotype was defined as a unique combination of a V-J cassette pair and a CDR3 amino acid sequence. Reads were filtered by Hamming distance, thresholded by each sample's sequence error rate in mapped regions. TCRdb reran the public reads through fastp at Q25 and MiXCR, keeping productive beta chains. One record per CDR3 amino acid sequence lists the most common genes and DNA. Here the V and J calls rest on TCRdb's processing, not on the authors' analysis. The sample data list over 100,000 distinct CDR3 sequences, and less than 30% of these were observed just once. The top ten clonotypes cover just under 35% of the sample.

V and J are truncated by 5 bases and 4 bases respectively, leaving an intervening sequence of 17 bases. Via the germline V gene, CDR1 is MNHNS and CDR2 SASEGT. The CDR3 sequence holds 15 residues, the cysteine and phenylalanine included. The CDR3 DNA has 45 bases and is translated from base 1. This clonotype came up many times. Its antigen is still unknown. No clone much larger than this one lies a single base away; base qualities are absent. The chain is made from TRBV6-1 and TRBJ1-1; the D region possibly corresponds to TRBD1 (5 bases align). The receptor was derived from a human donor with low-grade glioma or glioblastoma, undergoing nonglioma brain surgery, or in good health (not recorded which). The source material was glioma tissue, nonneoplastic brain tissue, or PBMCs (not recorded which). The DNA sequence is given as TGTGCCAGCAGTAAGGGGAGTCAGCAGACCACTGAAGCTTTCTTT. Protein translation: CASSKGSQQTTEAFF.